These T cell receptor beta chains were read from a single sample in a study of cytomegalovirus exposure and HLA in healthy donors. Here immunoSEQ multiplex PCR was the method, and the copy in TCRdb shows in-frame clones only, minus some. This sample has under 200,000 clones, with about four fifths found just once. Specimen: PBMCs. The receptor set was obtained from a woman in her forties or fifties in good health and CMV-seronegative. The CDR3 runs from the conserved cysteine through the conserved F or W. D genes are given only for firm matches. Size is omitted from some rows. Given values are once, few, many or a class for expanded clones.

d_call: TRBD1; v_call: TRBV5-8; j_call: TRBJ1-1; clone_size: -; cdr3_aa: CASSRGQTVGAEAFF; cdr3_nt: TGTGCCAGCAGCCGGGGACAGACTGTTGGAGCTGAAGCTTTCTTT
d_call: -; v_call: TRBV4-2; j_call: TRBJ2-7; clone_size: -; cdr3_aa: CASSQAPRGEQYF; cdr3_nt: TGTGCCAGCAGCCAAGCTCCCCGCGGCGAGCAGTACTTC
d_call: TRBD1; v_call: TRBV6-5; j_call: TRBJ1-1; clone_size: -; cdr3_aa: CASSYWTGASGTEAFF; cdr3_nt: TGTGCCAGCAGTTACTGGACAGGGGCTTCAGGCACTGAAGCTTTCTTT
d_call: -; v_call: TRBV7-9; j_call: TRBJ2-7; clone_size: -; cdr3_aa: CASSPPTGGRYEQYF; cdr3_nt: TGTGCCAGCAGCCCCCCCACGGGGGGCCGATACGAGCAGTACTTC
d_call: -; v_call: TRBV5-6; j_call: TRBJ1-5; clone_size: -; cdr3_aa: CASSLAGPNQPQHF; cdr3_nt: TGTGCCAGCAGCTTGGCAGGGCCTAATCAGCCCCAGCATTTT
d_call: TRBD1; v_call: TRBV5-4; j_call: TRBJ2-1; clone_size: -; cdr3_aa: CASSFGQGGYNEQFF; cdr3_nt: TGTGCCAGCAGCTTTGGACAGGGTGGATACAATGAGCAGTTCTTC
d_call: -; v_call: TRBV7-9; j_call: TRBJ1-1; clone_size: -; cdr3_aa: CASSLKVTGTEAFF; cdr3_nt: TGTGCCAGCAGCTTAAAGGTGACGGGGACTGAAGCTTTCTTT
d_call: TRBD2; v_call: TRBV2; j_call: TRBJ2-1; clone_size: few; cdr3_aa: CASSEAELARDEQFF; cdr3_nt: TGTGCCAGCAGTGAAGCGGAACTAGCGAGGGATGAGCAGTTCTTC
d_call: -; v_call: TRBV28; j_call: TRBJ2-1; clone_size: -; cdr3_aa: CASSSSDSLGNEQFF; cdr3_nt: TGTGCCAGCAGTTCCTCGGACTCTTTGGGCAATGAGCAGTTCTTC
d_call: TRBD2; v_call: TRBV5-1; j_call: TRBJ2-1; clone_size: -; cdr3_aa: CASSLGTSGISYNEQFF; cdr3_nt: TGCGCCAGCAGCTTGGGCACTAGCGGGATTTCCTACAATGAGCAGTTCTTC
d_call: TRBD2; v_call: TRBV7-9; j_call: TRBJ2-7; clone_size: -; cdr3_aa: CSSSSDLAGGPVQYF; cdr3_nt: TGTTCCAGCAGCTCCGACCTAGCGGGAGGGCCGGTGCAGTACTTC
d_call: -; v_call: TRBV28; j_call: TRBJ1-2; clone_size: -; cdr3_aa: CASSPDSVYGYTF; cdr3_nt: TGTGCCAGCAGTCCCGACAGTGTCTATGGCTACACCTTC
d_call: -; v_call: TRBV7-6; j_call: TRBJ1-2; clone_size: once; cdr3_aa: CASSNLGGTYGYTF; cdr3_nt: TGTGCCAGCAGCAACCTAGGGGGAACCTATGGCTACACCTTC
d_call: TRBD1; v_call: TRBV15; j_call: TRBJ1-3; clone_size: -; cdr3_aa: CATSRGGQPGSGNTIYF; cdr3_nt: TGTGCCACCAGCAGAGGGGGACAGCCTGGCTCTGGAAACACCATATATTTT
d_call: TRBD1; v_call: TRBV29-1; j_call: TRBJ1-5; clone_size: -; cdr3_aa: CSVETGATNQPQHF; cdr3_nt: TGCAGCGTTGAGACAGGGGCCACCAATCAGCCCCAGCATTTT
d_call: TRBD1; v_call: TRBV9; j_call: TRBJ2-1; clone_size: -; cdr3_aa: CASSVEGQESSYNEQFF; cdr3_nt: TGTGCCAGCAGCGTCGAGGGACAGGAGAGCTCCTACAATGAGCAGTTCTTC
d_call: TRBD2; v_call: TRBV19; j_call: TRBJ2-1; clone_size: few; cdr3_aa: CATHPSGPYNEQFF; cdr3_nt: TGTGCCACCCATCCTAGCGGACCCTACAATGAGCAGTTCTTC
d_call: -; v_call: TRBV9; j_call: TRBJ2-7; clone_size: -; cdr3_aa: CASSVDGDEQYF; cdr3_nt: TGTGCCAGCAGCGTCGACGGGGACGAGCAGTACTTC
d_call: TRBD2; v_call: TRBV10-1; j_call: TRBJ2-1; clone_size: -; cdr3_aa: CASRLAGDPNNEQFF; cdr3_nt: TGCGCCAGCAGGTTAGCGGGAGACCCCAACAATGAGCAGTTCTTC
d_call: -; v_call: TRBV28; j_call: TRBJ2-7; clone_size: -; cdr3_aa: CASSPQDAVFPYEQYF; cdr3_nt: TGTGCCAGCAGTCCACAAGATGCAGTTTTTCCCTACGAGCAGTACTTC
d_call: TRBD1; v_call: TRBV5-6; j_call: TRBJ2-3; clone_size: -; cdr3_aa: CASSLARDRVDTQYF; cdr3_nt: TGTGCCAGCAGCTTGGCCCGGGACAGGGTAGATACGCAGTATTTT
d_call: TRBD1; v_call: TRBV5-6; j_call: TRBJ1-1; clone_size: few; cdr3_aa: CASSPNGQGGAGAEAFF; cdr3_nt: TGTGCCAGCAGCCCTAACGGACAGGGTGGTGCCGGCGCTGAAGCTTTCTTT
d_call: TRBD1; v_call: TRBV7-8; j_call: TRBJ2-1; clone_size: -; cdr3_aa: CASSLEAGTGEFF; cdr3_nt: TGTGCCAGCAGCTTAGAGGCCGGGACAGGAGAGTTCTTC
d_call: -; v_call: TRBV7-9; j_call: TRBJ2-7; clone_size: -; cdr3_aa: CASSLPGTLLVYF; cdr3_nt: TGTGCCAGCAGCTTGCCTGGGACACTCCTCGTGTACTTC
d_call: -; v_call: TRBV27; j_call: TRBJ2-2; clone_size: -; cdr3_aa: CASSLSTVYGELFF; cdr3_nt: TGTGCCAGCAGTTTATCGACAGTTTACGGGGAGCTGTTTTTT
d_call: TRBD1; v_call: TRBV29-1; j_call: TRBJ2-2; clone_size: -; cdr3_aa: CSVRDRANTGELFF; cdr3_nt: TGCAGCGTAAGAGACAGGGCGAACACCGGGGAGCTGTTTTTT
d_call: -; v_call: TRBV28; j_call: TRBJ2-3; clone_size: -; cdr3_aa: CASSLSRSTDTQYF; cdr3_nt: TGTGCCAGCAGTCTATCGCGGAGCACAGATACGCAGTATTTT
d_call: TRBD1; v_call: TRBV19; j_call: TRBJ1-5; clone_size: -; cdr3_aa: CACRGNRGRYNQPQHF; cdr3_nt: TGTGCCTGCAGGGGTAACAGGGGTCGCTACAATCAGCCCCAGCATTTT